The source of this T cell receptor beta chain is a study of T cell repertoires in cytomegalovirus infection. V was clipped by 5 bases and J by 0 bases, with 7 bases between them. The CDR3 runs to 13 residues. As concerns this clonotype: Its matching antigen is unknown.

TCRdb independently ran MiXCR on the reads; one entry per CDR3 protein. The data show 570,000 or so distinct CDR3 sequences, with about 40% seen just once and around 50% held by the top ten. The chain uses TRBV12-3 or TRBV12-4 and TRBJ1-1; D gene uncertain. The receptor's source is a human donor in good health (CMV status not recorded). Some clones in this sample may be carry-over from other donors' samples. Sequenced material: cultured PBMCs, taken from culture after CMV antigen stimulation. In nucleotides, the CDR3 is TGTGCCAGCAGTGTCTCCATGAACACTGAAGCTTTCTTT. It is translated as CASSVSMNTEAFF.